This is a list of T cell receptor beta chains from one sample in a study of T cells after yellow fever vaccination. TCRdb fed the 5' RACE reads into MiXCR, producing one record per CDR3 protein. Of approximately 550,000 distinct CDR3 sequences in the sample, roughly 12% were seen once. The sequences come from PBMCs, collected on the day of the yellow fever booster vaccination. These receptors were taken from a man aged 25 to 40 who received the YFV17D yellow fever vaccine. CDR3s include the opening cysteine and the closing phenylalanine or tryptophan. The D gene is left open where the match is weak. Clone size is shown for a subset of rows, as once, few, many or a class of expanded clone.

j_call v_call clone_size d_call cdr3_aa cdr3_nt
TRBJ2-1 TRBV7-8 . TRBD1 CASSPTTTGGGSYNEQFF TGTGCCAGCAGCCCCACCACGACAGGGGGCGGGTCCTACAATGAGCAGTTCTTC
TRBJ1-6 TRBV3-1 . . CASSQEAPNSPLHF TGTGCCAGCAGCCAAGAAGCTCCGAATTCACCCCTCCACTTT
TRBJ2-1 TRBV19 few . CASSIAAGPRNEQFF TGTGCCAGTAGTATTGCGGCGGGCCCGAGGAATGAGCAGTTCTTC
TRBJ2-7 TRBV7-2 many . CASSLEYETYEQYF TGTGCCAGCAGCCTAGAGTATGAGACCTACGAGCAGTACTTC
TRBJ2-1 TRBV5-1 . TRBD1 CASSPGTGINNEQFF TGCGCCAGCAGTCCCGGGACAGGGATCAACAATGAGCAGTTCTTC
TRBJ2-1 TRBV7-8 . . CASRRAVYNEQFF TGTGCCAGCAGGCGGGCCGTCTACAATGAGCAGTTCTTC
TRBJ2-1 TRBV3-1 . TRBD2 CATRGITSGRARGHEQFF TGTGCCACGAGGGGGATTACTAGCGGGAGGGCCCGCGGCCATGAGCAGTTCTTC
TRBJ2-7 TRBV7-2 once TRBD2 CASSLSGGINEQYF TGTGCCAGCAGCTTGAGCGGGGGGATTAACGAGCAGTACTTC
TRBJ2-7 TRBV20-1 . . CSAGGATYEQYF TGCAGTGCTGGAGGGGCTACCTACGAGCAGTACTTC
TRBJ2-5 TRBV20-1 . . CSARDFRQGLETQYF TGCAGTGCTAGAGATTTCCGGCAGGGGTTGGAGACCCAGTACTTC
TRBJ2-1 TRBV20-1 few . CSASVRAWDEQFF TGCAGTGCTAGTGTCAGGGCCTGGGATGAGCAGTTCTTC
TRBJ2-7 TRBV18 . . CASSPNSLSSYEQYF TGTGCCAGCTCACCAAACTCCCTGAGCTCCTACGAGCAGTACTTC
TRBJ2-3 TRBV20-1 . . CSAPPGTLWADTQYF TGCAGTGCTCCCCCCGGGACCCTTTGGGCAGATACGCAGTATTTT
TRBJ1-1 TRBV11-2 . . CASILGGHSNTEAFF TGTGCCAGCATCCTAGGCGGACATTCGAACACTGAAGCTTTCTTT
TRBJ2-3 TRBV7-3 . TRBD2 CASSLIGTSGSADTQYF TGTGCCAGCAGCTTAATCGGTACTAGCGGGAGCGCAGATACGCAGTATTTT
TRBJ2-7 TRBV7-2 few . CASSNWGNYEQYF TGTGCCAGCAGCAACTGGGGGAACTACGAGCAGTACTTC
TRBJ1-5 TRBV20-1 . . CSARPRLGNQPQHF TGCAGTGCTAGGCCTCGACTTGGCAATCAGCCCCAGCATTTT
TRBJ2-2 TRBV30 few . CAWREGHNTGELFF TGTGCCTGGAGAGAGGGACATAACACCGGGGAGCTGTTTTTT
TRBJ2-7 TRBV28 few . CASSWDGTYEQYF TGTGCCAGCAGCTGGGACGGTACCTACGAGCAGTACTTC
TRBJ2-3 TRBV5-1 . . CASSPSRSGSTDTQYF TGCGCCAGCAGCCCCAGCCGTAGTGGGAGCACAGATACGCAGTATTTT
TRBJ1-1 TRBV6-2/TRBV6-3 . . CASSVLGNTEAFF TGTGCCAGCAGTGTATTAGGGAACACTGAAGCTTTCTTT
TRBJ2-7 TRBV13 . TRBD2 CASSILAGPYEQYF TGTGCCAGCAGCATACTAGCGGGGCCCTACGAGCAGTACTTC
TRBJ2-5 TRBV20-1 few . CSVTTRGETQYF TGCAGTGTCACCACGAGAGGAGAGACCCAGTACTTC
TRBJ1-3 TRBV18 . . CASSNDRPGNTIYF TGTGCCAGCTCAAACGACAGGCCTGGAAACACCATATATTTT